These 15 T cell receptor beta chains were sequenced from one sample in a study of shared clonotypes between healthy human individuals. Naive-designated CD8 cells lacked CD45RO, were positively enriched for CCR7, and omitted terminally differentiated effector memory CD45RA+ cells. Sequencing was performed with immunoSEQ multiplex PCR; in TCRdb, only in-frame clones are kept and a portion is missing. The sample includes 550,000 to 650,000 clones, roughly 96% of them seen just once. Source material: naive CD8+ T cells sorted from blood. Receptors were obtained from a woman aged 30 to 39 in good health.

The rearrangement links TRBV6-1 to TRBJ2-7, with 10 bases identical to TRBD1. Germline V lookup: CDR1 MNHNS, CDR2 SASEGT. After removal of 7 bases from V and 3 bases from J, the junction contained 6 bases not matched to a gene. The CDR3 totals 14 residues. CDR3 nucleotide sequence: TGTGCCAGCACGCCGGGACAGGGGATCTACGAGCAGTACTTC. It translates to CASTPGQGIYEQYF.

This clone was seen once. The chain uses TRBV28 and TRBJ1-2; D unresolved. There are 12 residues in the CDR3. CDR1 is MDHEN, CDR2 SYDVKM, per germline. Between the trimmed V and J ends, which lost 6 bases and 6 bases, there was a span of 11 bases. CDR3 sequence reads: CASSLLGDGYTF. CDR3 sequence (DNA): TGTGCCAGCAGCCTACTCGGGGATGGCTACACCTTC.

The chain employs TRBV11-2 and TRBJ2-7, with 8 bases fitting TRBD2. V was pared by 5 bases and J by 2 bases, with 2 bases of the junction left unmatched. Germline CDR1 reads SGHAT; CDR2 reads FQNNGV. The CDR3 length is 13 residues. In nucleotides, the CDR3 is TGTGCCAGCAGCCACGGGAGGGCCTACGAGCAGTACTTC. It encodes CASSHGRAYEQYF.

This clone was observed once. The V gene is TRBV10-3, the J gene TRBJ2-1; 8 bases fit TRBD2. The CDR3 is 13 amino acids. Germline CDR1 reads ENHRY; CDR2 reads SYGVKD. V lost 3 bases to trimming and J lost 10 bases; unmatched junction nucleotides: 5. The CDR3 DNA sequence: TGTGCCATCAGTGAAGCGGGAGCTGACGAGCAGTTCTTC. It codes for CAISEAGADEQFF.

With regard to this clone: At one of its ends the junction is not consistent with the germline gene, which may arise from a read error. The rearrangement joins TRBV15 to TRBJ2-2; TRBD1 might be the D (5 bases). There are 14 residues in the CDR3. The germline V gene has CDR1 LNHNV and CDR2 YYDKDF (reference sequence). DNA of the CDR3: TGTGCCACCAGCGGAGACAGCAACACCGGGGAGCTGTTTTTT. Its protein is CATSGDSNTGELFF.

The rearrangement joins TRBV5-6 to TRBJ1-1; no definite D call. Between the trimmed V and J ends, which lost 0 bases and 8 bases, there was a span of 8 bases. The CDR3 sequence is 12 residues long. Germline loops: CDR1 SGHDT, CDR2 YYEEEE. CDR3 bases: TGTGCCAGCAGCTTGGCGGGGTACGAAGCTTTCTTT. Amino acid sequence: CASSLAGYEAFF.

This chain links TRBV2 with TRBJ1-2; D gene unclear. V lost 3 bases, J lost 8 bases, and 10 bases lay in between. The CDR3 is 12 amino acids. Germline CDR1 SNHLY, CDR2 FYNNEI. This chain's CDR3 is CASSDEAPGYTF. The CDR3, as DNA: TGTGCCAGCAGTGACGAGGCGCCGGGCTACACCTTC.

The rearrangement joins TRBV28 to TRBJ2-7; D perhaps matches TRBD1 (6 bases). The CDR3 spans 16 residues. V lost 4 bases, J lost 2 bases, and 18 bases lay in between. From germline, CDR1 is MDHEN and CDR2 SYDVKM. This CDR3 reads CASSSTGQGIPYEQYF. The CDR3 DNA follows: TGTGCCAGCAGTTCCACGGGGCAGGGGATCCCCTACGAGCAGTACTTC.

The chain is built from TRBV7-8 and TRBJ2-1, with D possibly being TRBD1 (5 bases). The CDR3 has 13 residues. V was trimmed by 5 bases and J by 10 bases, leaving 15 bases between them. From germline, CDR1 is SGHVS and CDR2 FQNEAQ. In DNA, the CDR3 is TGTGCCAGCAGCCCGCTGGGGCAGACCGAGCAGTTCTTC. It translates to CASSPLGQTEQFF.

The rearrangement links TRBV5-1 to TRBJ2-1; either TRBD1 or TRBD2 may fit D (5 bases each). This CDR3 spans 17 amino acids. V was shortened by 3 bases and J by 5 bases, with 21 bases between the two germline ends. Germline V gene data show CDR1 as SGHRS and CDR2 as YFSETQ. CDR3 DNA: TGCGCCAGCAGCTCGGGGCCCTCCTGGCTAGCAGACAATGAGCAGTTCTTC. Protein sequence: CASSSGPSWLADNEQFF.

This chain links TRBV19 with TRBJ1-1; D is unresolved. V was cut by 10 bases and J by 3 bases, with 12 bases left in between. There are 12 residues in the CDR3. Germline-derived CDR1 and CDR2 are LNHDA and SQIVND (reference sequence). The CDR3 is CATTLGYTEAFF. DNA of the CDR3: TGTGCCACCACACTGGGGTACACTGAAGCTTTCTTT. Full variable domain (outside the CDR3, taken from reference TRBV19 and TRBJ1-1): DGGITQSPKYLFRKEGQNVTLSCEQNLNHDAMYWYRQDPGQGLRLIYYSQIVNDFQKGDIAEGYSVSREKKESFPLTVTSAQKNPTAFYLCATTLGYTEAFFGQGTRLTVV.

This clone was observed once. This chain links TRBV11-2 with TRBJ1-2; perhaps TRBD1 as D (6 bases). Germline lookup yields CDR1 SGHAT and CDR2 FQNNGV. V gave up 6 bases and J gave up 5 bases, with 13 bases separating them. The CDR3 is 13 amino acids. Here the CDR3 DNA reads TGTGCCAGCAGTCAACAGGGATATTATGGCTACACCTTC. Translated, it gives CASSQQGYYGYTF.

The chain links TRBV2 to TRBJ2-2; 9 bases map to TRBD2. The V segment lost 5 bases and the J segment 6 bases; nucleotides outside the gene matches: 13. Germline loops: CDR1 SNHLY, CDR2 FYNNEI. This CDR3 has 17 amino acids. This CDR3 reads CASSFGGRVPEAGELFF. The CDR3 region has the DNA TGTGCCAGCAGTTTTGGCGGGAGGGTGCCGGAGGCCGGGGAGCTGTTTTTT.

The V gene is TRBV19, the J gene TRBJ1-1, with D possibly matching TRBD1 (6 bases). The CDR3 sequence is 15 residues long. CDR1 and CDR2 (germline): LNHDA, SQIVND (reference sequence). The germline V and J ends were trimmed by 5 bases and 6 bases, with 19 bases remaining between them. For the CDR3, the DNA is TGTGCCAGTAGTCCCCACAGGGCCGGACGACCTGAAGCTTTCTTT. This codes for CASSPHRAGRPEAFF. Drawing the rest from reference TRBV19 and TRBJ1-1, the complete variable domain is DGGITQSPKYLFRKEGQNVTLSCEQNLNHDAMYWYRQDPGQGLRLIYYSQIVNDFQKGDIAEGYSVSREKKESFPLTVTSAQKNPTAFYLCASSPHRAGRPEAFFGQGTRLTVV.

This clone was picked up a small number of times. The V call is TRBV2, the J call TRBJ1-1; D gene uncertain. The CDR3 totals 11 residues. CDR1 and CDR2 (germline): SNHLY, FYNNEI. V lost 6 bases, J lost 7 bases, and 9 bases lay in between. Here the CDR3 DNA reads TGTGCCAGCAGGATAGGGATTGAAGCTTTCTTT. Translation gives CASRIGIEAFF. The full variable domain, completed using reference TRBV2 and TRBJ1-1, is EPEVTQTPSHQVTQMGQEVILRCVPISNHLYFYWYRQILGQKVEFLVSFYNNEISEKSEIFDDQFSVERPDGSNFTLKIRSTKLEDSAMYFCASRIGIEAFFGQGTRLTVV.